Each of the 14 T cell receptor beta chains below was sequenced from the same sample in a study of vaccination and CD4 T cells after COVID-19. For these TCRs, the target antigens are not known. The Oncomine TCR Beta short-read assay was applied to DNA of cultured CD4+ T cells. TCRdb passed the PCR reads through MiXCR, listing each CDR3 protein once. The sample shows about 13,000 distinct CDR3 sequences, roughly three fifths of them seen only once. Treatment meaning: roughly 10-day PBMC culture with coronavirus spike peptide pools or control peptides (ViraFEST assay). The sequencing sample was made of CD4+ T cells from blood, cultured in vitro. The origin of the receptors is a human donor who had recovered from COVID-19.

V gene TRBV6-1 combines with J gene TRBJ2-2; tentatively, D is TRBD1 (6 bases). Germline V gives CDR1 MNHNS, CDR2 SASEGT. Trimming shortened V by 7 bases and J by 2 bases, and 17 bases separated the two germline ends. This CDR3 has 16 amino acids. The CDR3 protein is CASNPGQTINTGELFF. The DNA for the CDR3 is TGTGCCAGCAACCCGGGACAAACAATTAACACCGGGGAGCTGTTTTTT.

CDR3 residues: CASSLVGAGTEAFF. DNA of the CDR3: TGTGCCAGCAGCTTAGTGGGGGCGGGGACTGAAGCTTTCTTT. The chain carries TRBV7-2 and TRBJ1-1; tentative D call: TRBD1 (6 bases). Germline V gives CDR1 SGHTA, CDR2 FQGNSA. V was shortened by 1 base and J by 5 bases, with 11 bases between the two germline ends. This CDR3 has 14 residues.

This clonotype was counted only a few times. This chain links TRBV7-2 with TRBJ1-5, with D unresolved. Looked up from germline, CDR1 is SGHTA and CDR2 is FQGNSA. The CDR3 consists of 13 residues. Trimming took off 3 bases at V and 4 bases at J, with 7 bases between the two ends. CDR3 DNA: TGTGCCAGCAGCTTCGACGGAAATCAGCCCCAGCATTTT. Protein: CASSFDGNQPQHF. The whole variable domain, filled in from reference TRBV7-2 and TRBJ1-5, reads GAGVSQSPSNKVTEKGKDVELRCDPISGHTALYWYRQSLGQGLEFLIYFQGNSAPDKSGLPSDRFSAERTGGSVSTLTIQRTQQEDSAVYLCASSFDGNQPQHFGDGTRLSIL.

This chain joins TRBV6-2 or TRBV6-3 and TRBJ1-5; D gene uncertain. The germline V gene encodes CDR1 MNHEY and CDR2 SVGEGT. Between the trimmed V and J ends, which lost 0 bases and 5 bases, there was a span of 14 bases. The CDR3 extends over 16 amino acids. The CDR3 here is CASSYSAGYSDQPQHF. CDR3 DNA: TGTGCCAGCAGTTACTCGGCGGGGTACAGCGATCAGCCCCAGCATTTT.

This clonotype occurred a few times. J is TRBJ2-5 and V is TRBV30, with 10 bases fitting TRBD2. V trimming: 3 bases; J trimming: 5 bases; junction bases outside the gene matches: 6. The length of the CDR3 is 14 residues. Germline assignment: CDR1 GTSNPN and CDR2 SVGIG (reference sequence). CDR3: CAWRAGGPSETQYF. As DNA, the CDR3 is TGTGCCTGGAGAGCGGGAGGGCCAAGTGAGACCCAGTACTTC.

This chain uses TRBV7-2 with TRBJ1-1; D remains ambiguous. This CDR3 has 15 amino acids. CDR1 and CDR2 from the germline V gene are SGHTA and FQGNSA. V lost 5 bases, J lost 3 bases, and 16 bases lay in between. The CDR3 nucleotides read TGTGCCAGCAGCCCCGGTCGAAACGGGGACACTGAAGCTTTCTTT. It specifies CASSPGRNGDTEAFF.

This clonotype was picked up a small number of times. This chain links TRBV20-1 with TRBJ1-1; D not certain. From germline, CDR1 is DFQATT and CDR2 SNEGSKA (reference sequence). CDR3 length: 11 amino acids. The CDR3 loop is CSPQGNTEAFF. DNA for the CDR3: TGCAGCCCACAAGGGAACACTGAAGCTTTCTTT.

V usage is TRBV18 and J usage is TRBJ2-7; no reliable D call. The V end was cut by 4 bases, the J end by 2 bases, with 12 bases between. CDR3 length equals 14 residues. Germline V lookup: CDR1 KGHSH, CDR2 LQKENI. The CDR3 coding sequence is TGTGCCAGCTCACGCGACACCTACACCTACGAGCAGTACTTC. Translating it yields CASSRDTYTYEQYF.

For the CDR3, the DNA is TGCAGTGCTAGAGCAGGGGGCACTGAAGCTTTCTTT. Translation gives CSARAGGTEAFF. The rearrangement joins TRBV20-1 to TRBJ1-1, with 7 bases aligning to TRBD1. The J segment lost 4 bases and the V segment lost 1 base, leaving 0 bases of the junction unmatched. The V gene's germline CDR1 is DFQATT and CDR2 SNEGSKA (reference sequence). CDR3 size: 12 residues.

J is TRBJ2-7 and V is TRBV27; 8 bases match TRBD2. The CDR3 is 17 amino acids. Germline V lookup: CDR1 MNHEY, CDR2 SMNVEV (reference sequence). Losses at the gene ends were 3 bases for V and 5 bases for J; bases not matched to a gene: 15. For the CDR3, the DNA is TGTGCCAGCAGTTTCCCCCACCCGGGGGGGGGAAGGAACGAGCAGTACTTC. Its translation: CASSFPHPGGGRNEQYF.

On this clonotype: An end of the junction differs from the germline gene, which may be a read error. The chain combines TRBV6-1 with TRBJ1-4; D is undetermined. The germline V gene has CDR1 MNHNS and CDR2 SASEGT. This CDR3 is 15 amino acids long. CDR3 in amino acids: CASSAGSLGEERLFF. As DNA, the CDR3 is TGTGCCAGCAGTGCCGGTTCCTTGGGTGAGGAAAGACTGTTTTTT.

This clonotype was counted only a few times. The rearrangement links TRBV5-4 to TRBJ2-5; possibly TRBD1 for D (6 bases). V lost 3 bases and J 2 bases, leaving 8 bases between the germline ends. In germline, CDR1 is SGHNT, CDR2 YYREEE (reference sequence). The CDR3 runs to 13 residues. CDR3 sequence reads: CASSSTGQETQYF. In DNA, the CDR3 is TGTGCCAGCAGCTCTACAGGGCAAGAGACCCAGTACTTC.

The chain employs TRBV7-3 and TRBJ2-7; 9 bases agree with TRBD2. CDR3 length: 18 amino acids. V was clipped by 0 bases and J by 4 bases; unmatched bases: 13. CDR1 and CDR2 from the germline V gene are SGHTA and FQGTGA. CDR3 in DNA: TGTGCCAGCAGCTTAACCGCCCGGTGGAGCGGGAGGTCATACGAGCAGTACTTC. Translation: CASSLTARWSGRSYEQYF.

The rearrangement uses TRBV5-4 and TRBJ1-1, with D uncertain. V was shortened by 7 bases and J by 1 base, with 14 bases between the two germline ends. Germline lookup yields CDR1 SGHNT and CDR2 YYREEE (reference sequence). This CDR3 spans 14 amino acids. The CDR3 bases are TGTGCCAGCGGACTCGGAGGGCCGAACACTGAAGCTTTCTTT. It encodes CASGLGGPNTEAFF.